Following are 21 T cell receptor beta chains from one sample sequenced in a study of T cells in tumors after PD-1 blockade. Method: immunoSEQ multiplex PCR; TCRdb's copy keeps in-frame clones and lacks some. The top ten hold approximately 15% of the sample, which has roughly 12,000 clones, 63% seen once. Sequencing used tumor tissue, obtained before anti-PD-1 treatment. These receptors were obtained from a human donor with basal cell carcinoma.

This chain connects TRBV6-5 to TRBJ1-2; D is undetermined. Trimming removed 7 bases at V and 0 bases at J, with 9 bases between. The germline V gene has CDR1 MNHEY and CDR2 SVGAGI. The CDR3 covers 13 residues. CDR3 region: CASMGGTNYGYTF. Here the CDR3 DNA reads TGTGCCAGCATGGGAGGGACTAACTATGGCTACACCTTC.

V and J are TRBV5-6 and TRBJ1-3; D is perhaps TRBD1 (6 bases). The CDR3 is 17 amino acids. Trimming took off 4 bases at V and 3 bases at J, with 20 bases between the two ends. Germline CDR1 SGHDT, CDR2 YYEEEE. The CDR3 here is CASSPNGEQGFGNTIYF. The CDR3 DNA sequence: TGTGCCAGCAGCCCAAATGGAGAACAGGGCTTTGGAAACACCATATATTTT.

In this sample, this clone turned up a few times. CDR3 protein: CAWSLGGTGNTIYF. CDR3 coding DNA: TGTGCCTGGAGTCTAGGCGGGACTGGAAACACCATATATTTT. J is TRBJ1-3 and V is TRBV30; D uncertain. CDR3 length equals 14 residues. Trimming shortened V by 2 bases and J by 2 bases, and 10 bases separated the two germline ends. The germline V gene encodes CDR1 GTSNPN and CDR2 SVGIG (reference sequence).

The chain uses TRBV10-3 and TRBJ1-6; D is undetermined. The V end lost 0 bases, the J end lost 7 bases, and 7 bases lay between the germline ends. The CDR3 contains 14 residues. Germline assignment: CDR1 ENHRY and CDR2 SYGVKD. The CDR3 loop reads CAISESSGNSPLHF. In DNA form, the CDR3 reads TGTGCCATCAGTGAGTCGTCTGGGAATTCACCCCTCCACTTT.

Sample share makes this clone large (0.1 to 1%). V usage is TRBV5-8 and J usage is TRBJ2-7; 7 bases agree with TRBD1. V gave up 2 bases and J gave up 1 base; unmatched junction bases: 12. The CDR3 extends over 17 amino acids. The V gene's germline CDR1 is SGHTS and CDR2 YDEGEE. The CDR3 protein is CASSLFFAGTDSYEQYF. The CDR3 DNA is TGTGCCAGCAGCTTATTTTTTGCCGGGACAGATTCCTACGAGCAGTACTTC. Complete variable domain (other parts from reference TRBV5-8 and TRBJ2-7): EAGVTQSPTHLIKTRGQQATLRCSPISGHTSVYWYQQALGLGLQFLLWYDEGEERNRGNFPPRFSGRQFPNYSSELNVNALELEDSALYLCASSLFFAGTDSYEQYFGPGTRLTVT.

In this sample, this clone is medium-sized. The CDR3: CASSPADRRGEGGYTF. In DNA, the CDR3 is TGTGCCAGTAGTCCTGCCGACAGGAGAGGTGAGGGTGGCTACACCTTC. The chain couples TRBV19 to TRBJ1-2; the D gene is possibly TRBD1 (6 bases). The ends were cut back, 5 bases at V and 7 bases at J, with 23 bases in the middle. The germline V gene encodes CDR1 LNHDA and CDR2 SQIVND (reference sequence). CDR3 length: 16 amino acids.

This sequence joins TRBV4-1 and TRBJ2-1; TRBD2 might be the D (6 bases). CDR1 and CDR2 from the germline V gene are MGHRA and YSYEKL. The CDR3 totals 17 residues. Trimming shortened V by 0 bases and J by 4 bases, and 16 bases separated the two germline ends. CDR3 amino acids: CASSQDTSAGPYNEQFF. CDR3 DNA: TGCGCCAGCAGCCAAGACACTTCCGCGGGACCGTACAATGAGCAGTTCTTC.

This clone was recorded only once. The V call is TRBV11-1, the J call TRBJ1-2; D call uncertain. V was cut by 5 bases and J by 6 bases, with 16 bases left in between. Looked up from germline, CDR1 is SGHAT and CDR2 is FQDESV (reference sequence). CDR3 length: 14 residues. The CDR3 DNA is TGTGCCAGCAGCGAACTGGGCAGGTTTGATGGCTACACCTTC. As protein: CASSELGRFDGYTF.

This clone is medium-sized in the sample. The chain combines TRBV29-1 with TRBJ2-7; 8 positions match TRBD2. Trimming took 5 bases from V and 1 from J; bases not matched to a gene: 7. This CDR3 is built from 14 residues. Germline lookup yields CDR1 SQVTM and CDR2 ANQGSEA. In DNA, the CDR3 is TGCAGCGTTAGGGGGACTAGTCGATCCTACGAGCAGTACTTC. This sequence encodes CSVRGTSRSYEQYF.

The chain uses TRBV9 and TRBJ2-5, with 9 bases matching TRBD2. This CDR3 spans 15 amino acids. Losses at the gene ends were 5 bases for V and 4 bases for J; bases not matched to a gene: 9. Per the germline V gene, CDR1 is SGDLS and CDR2 is YYNGEE. The CDR3 reads CASSTLAGDGETQYF. The CDR3 region has the DNA TGTGCCAGCAGTACCTTAGCGGGAGACGGAGAGACCCAGTACTTC.

The V call is TRBV2, the J call TRBJ2-7, with D tentatively TRBD2 (5 bases). The CDR3 covers 14 residues. Trimming cost V 6 bases and J 6 bases, with 18 bases left between them. Germline CDR1 reads SNHLY; CDR2 reads FYNNEI. The CDR3 DNA reads TGTGCCAGCAGGGCCCCGGAGGCCTCGCGCGAGCAGTACTTC. Translation gives CASRAPEASREQYF.

This clone occurred a few times. This chain uses TRBV29-1 with TRBJ2-1; 7 nucleotides match TRBD1. CDR3 length: 13 amino acids. The germline gives CDR1 SQVTM, CDR2 ANQGSEA. V was pared by 1 base and J by 5 bases, with 2 bases of the junction left unmatched. CDR3 sequence reads: CSVEGQGDNEQFF. The CDR3 nucleotides read TGCAGCGTTGAAGGGCAGGGGGACAATGAGCAGTTCTTC.

The chain links TRBV4-1 to TRBJ2-7; either TRBD1 or TRBD2 may fit D (5 bases each). The V end lost 4 bases, the J end lost 5 bases, and 24 bases lay between the germline ends. CDR1 and CDR2 from the germline V gene are MGHRA and YSYEKL. The CDR3 covers 17 residues. CDR3 sequence reads: CASSRSGGLNTADEQYF. The CDR3 nucleotides are TGCGCCAGCAGCCGAAGTGGGGGTCTCAATACGGCCGACGAGCAGTACTTC.

This rearrangement joins TRBV7-3 to TRBJ2-1; 9 bases are shared with TRBD2. The CDR3 consists of 14 residues. V shed 2 bases, J shed 7 bases, and the junction held 3 bases outside the gene matches. The germline gives CDR1 SGHTA, CDR2 FQGTGA. CDR3 DNA sequence: TGTGCCAGCAGCTTAGCGGGGGGGCCGAATGAGCAGTTCTTC. As protein: CASSLAGGPNEQFF.

This chain links TRBV4-1 with TRBJ1-1, with no clear D. The CDR3 consists of 15 residues. Trimming pared 0 bases from V and 1 base from J, leaving 9 bases between. Germline CDR1 is MGHRA and CDR2 is YSYEKL. CDR3 residues: CASSQDVRSNTEAFF. In DNA, the CDR3 is TGCGCCAGCAGCCAAGACGTCAGATCGAACACTGAAGCTTTCTTT.

The gene calls are TRBV9 and TRBJ2-1, with a possible D match to TRBD2 (6 bases). V lost 0 bases and J 3 bases, leaving 10 bases between the germline ends. The CDR3 consists of 15 residues. The germline V gene encodes CDR1 SGDLS and CDR2 YYNGEE. The CDR3 region has the DNA TGTGCCAGCAGCGTAGACGTAGCGGACTACAATGAGCAGTTCTTC. The encoded protein is CASSVDVADYNEQFF.

This clone was seen just once. The chain joins TRBV18 to TRBJ1-3; no reliable D call. This CDR3 region has 15 residues. Germline V gives CDR1 KGHSH, CDR2 LQKENI. V lost 3 bases, J lost 0 bases, and 9 bases lay in between. The CDR3 region is CASSPSLDSGNTIYF. For the CDR3, the DNA is TGTGCCAGCTCACCTTCTCTAGACTCTGGAAACACCATATATTTT. Full variable domain (rest looked up from reference TRBV18 and TRBJ1-3): NAGVMQNPRHLVRRRGQEARLRCSPMKGHSHVYWYRQLPEEGLKFMVYLQKENIIDESGMPKERFSAEFPKEGPSILRIQQVVRGDSAAYFCASSPSLDSGNTIYFGEGSWLTVV.

By sample fraction, this clone is medium-sized. The V gene is TRBV11-3, the J gene TRBJ2-3; the D gene is possibly TRBD1 (5 bases). Germline V gene lookup returns CDR1 SGHNT and CDR2 YENEEA. Trimming took off 5 bases at V and 4 bases at J, with 10 bases between the two ends. This CDR3 contains 13 residues. The CDR3 coding sequence is TGTGCCAGCAGCCTTAAGACAGCAGATACGCAGTATTTT. Translation gives CASSLKTADTQYF.

This sequence joins TRBV7-6 and TRBJ2-1; 7 bases fit TRBD1. Losses at the gene ends were 2 bases for V and 13 bases for J; bases not matched to a gene: 2. Germline V CDR1 and CDR2: SGHVS, FNYEAQ. This CDR3 is 11 amino acids long. CDR3 coding DNA: TGTGCCAGCAGCTTAACAGGGGAACAGTTCTTC. It is translated as CASSLTGEQFF.

This clone has a handful of counts. Other DNA sequences in the sample encode the same CDR3. The chain links TRBV30 to TRBJ1-6; the D is unclear. CDR3 length equals 13 residues. Germline V gene lookup returns CDR1 GTSNPN and CDR2 SVGIG (reference sequence). V lost 4 bases, J lost 6 bases, and 10 bases lay in between. CDR3 sequence: CAWTPFFNSPLHF. CDR3 in DNA: TGTGCCTGGACCCCATTTTTTAATTCACCCCTCCACTTT.

This clone was recorded a few times. The chain is built from TRBV29-1 and TRBJ2-6; D ambiguous. V lost 4 bases to trimming and J lost 5 bases, with 12 bases between them. Germline V gene data show CDR1 as SQVTM and CDR2 as ANQGSEA. This CDR3 contains 14 residues. The CDR3 protein is CSVVGRLWANVLTF. The CDR3, as DNA: TGCAGCGTTGTAGGCAGACTCTGGGCCAACGTCCTGACTTTC.